This TCR beta chain was captured by sequencing in a study of T-cell reconstitution after alpha-beta-depleted transplantation in children. Study outcomes and limitations: Surviving recipient cells, namely T cells and thymic progenitors, were the source of high day-60 TCRbeta diversity in some patients. Approximately two months post-transplant, alpha-beta T cells reportedly originated from several hundred expanded graft clones. Newly produced T cells mostly accounted for T-cell counts and diversity one year post-transplant.

Germline CDR1 and CDR2: SGHRS and YFSETQ. Trimming removed 0 bases from V and 8 bases from J, with 15 bases in between. The CDR3 extends over 15 amino acids. Turning to this clonotype: What it binds is not known.

Unique molecular identifiers were incorporated into the prepared TCRbeta library. MiXCR, run by TCRdb on the PCR reads, gives a single entry per CDR3 protein. The sample contains fewer than 750,000 distinct CDR3 sequences, over 25% of which appear only once. This clonotype was sampled from a boy under two years old with Wiskott-Aldrich syndrome, due to receive a stem cell transplant. The V gene is TRBV5-1, the J gene TRBJ2-1; D tentatively reads TRBD1 or TRBD2 (5 bases each). The material sequenced was PBMCs, taken before TCRalphabeta/CD19-depleted stem cell transplant. CDR3 loop: CASSLVGETRDEQFF. In DNA form, the CDR3 reads TGCGCCAGCAGCTTGGTGGGGGAGACGCGGGATGAGCAGTTCTTC.